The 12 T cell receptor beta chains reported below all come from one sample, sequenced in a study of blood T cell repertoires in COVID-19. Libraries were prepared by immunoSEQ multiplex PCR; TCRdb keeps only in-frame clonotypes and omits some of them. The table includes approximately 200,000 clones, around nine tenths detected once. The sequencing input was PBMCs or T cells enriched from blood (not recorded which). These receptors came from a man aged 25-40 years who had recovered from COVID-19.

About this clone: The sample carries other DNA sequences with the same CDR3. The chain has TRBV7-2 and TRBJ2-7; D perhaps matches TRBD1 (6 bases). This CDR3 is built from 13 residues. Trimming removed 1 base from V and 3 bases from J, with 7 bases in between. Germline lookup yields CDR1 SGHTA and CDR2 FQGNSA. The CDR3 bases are TGTGCCAGCAGCTTAGGAGGGGGCTACGAGCAGTACTTC. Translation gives CASSLGGGYEQYF.

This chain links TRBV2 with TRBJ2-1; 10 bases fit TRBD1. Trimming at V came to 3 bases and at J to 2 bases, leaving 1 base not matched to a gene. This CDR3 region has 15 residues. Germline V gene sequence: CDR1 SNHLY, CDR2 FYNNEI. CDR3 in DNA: TGTGCCAGCAGTGAGACAGGGGGCACCTACAATGAGCAGTTCTTC. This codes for CASSETGGTYNEQFF.

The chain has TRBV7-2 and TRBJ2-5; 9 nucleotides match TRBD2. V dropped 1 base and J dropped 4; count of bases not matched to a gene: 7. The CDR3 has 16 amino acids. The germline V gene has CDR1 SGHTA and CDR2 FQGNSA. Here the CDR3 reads CASSLDGAGGVETQYF. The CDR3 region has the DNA TGTGCCAGCAGCTTAGACGGAGCGGGGGGAGTAGAGACCCAGTACTTC.

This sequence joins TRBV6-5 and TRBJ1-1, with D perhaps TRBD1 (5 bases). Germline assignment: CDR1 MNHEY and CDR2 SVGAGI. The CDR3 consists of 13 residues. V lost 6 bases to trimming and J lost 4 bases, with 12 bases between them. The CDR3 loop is CASRHHRGTEAFF. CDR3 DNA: TGTGCCAGCAGACATCATAGGGGCACTGAAGCTTTCTTT.

CDR3 nucleotides: TGTGCCAGCTCACACTCGGAGGAGACTGAAGCTTTCTTT. Protein: CASSHSEETEAFF. The chain couples TRBV18 to TRBJ1-1; D unresolved. The germline V gene has CDR1 KGHSH and CDR2 LQKENI. The CDR3 runs to 13 residues. V was shortened by 4 bases and J by 5 bases, with 11 bases between the two germline ends.

In DNA, the CDR3 is TGTGCCAGCAGCTTAAGCTACCTGAGCTCCTACAATGAGCAGTTCTTC. Translation gives CASSLSYLSSYNEQFF. The chain carries TRBV11-3 and TRBJ2-1; D not resolved. Germline CDR1 is SGHNT and CDR2 is YENEEA. The CDR3 is 16 amino acids. The V and J ends lost 2 bases and 0 bases respectively, with 11 bases between them.

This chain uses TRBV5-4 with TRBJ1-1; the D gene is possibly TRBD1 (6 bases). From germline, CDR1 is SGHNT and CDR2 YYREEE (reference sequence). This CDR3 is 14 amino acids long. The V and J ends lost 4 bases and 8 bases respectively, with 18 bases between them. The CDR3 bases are TGTGCCAGCAGCAACTCCGGGACATCCATAGAAGCTTTCTTT. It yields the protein CASSNSGTSIEAFF.

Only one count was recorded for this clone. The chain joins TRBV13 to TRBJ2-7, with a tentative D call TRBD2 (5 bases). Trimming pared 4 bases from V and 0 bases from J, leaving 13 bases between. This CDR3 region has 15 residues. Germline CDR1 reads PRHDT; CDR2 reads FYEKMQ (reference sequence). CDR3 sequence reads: CASSSADLSSYEQYF. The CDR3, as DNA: TGTGCCAGCAGCTCCGCGGACTTATCCTCCTACGAGCAGTACTTC.

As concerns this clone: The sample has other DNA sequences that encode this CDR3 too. CDR3 DNA sequence: TGTGCCAGTAGTTTTAGAGGGAATCAGCCCCAGCATTTT. It is translated as CASSFRGNQPQHF. The chain carries TRBV19 and TRBJ1-5; D unresolved. Trimming shortened V by 5 bases and J by 4 bases, and 9 bases separated the two germline ends. The CDR3 spans 13 residues. Germline V gene lookup returns CDR1 LNHDA and CDR2 SQIVND (reference sequence).

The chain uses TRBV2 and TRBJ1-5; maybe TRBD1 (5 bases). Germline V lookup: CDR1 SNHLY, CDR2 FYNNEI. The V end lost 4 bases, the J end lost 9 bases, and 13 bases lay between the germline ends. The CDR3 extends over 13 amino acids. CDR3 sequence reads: CASSGQPMRPQHF. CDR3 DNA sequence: TGTGCCAGCAGTGGACAGCCAATGCGGCCCCAGCATTTT.

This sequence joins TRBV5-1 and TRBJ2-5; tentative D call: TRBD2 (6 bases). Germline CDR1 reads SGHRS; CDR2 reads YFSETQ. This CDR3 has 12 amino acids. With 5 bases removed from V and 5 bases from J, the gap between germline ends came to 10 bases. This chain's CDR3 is CASRYAGETQYF. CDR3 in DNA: TGCGCCAGCAGATACGCGGGGGAGACCCAGTACTTC.

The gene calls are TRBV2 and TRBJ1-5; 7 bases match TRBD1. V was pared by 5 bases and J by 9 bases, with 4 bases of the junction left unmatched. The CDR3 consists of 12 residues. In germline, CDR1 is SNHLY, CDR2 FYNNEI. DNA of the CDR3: TGTGCCAGCAGTCCGGACAGGCTGCCCCAGCATTTT. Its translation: CASSPDRLPQHF.